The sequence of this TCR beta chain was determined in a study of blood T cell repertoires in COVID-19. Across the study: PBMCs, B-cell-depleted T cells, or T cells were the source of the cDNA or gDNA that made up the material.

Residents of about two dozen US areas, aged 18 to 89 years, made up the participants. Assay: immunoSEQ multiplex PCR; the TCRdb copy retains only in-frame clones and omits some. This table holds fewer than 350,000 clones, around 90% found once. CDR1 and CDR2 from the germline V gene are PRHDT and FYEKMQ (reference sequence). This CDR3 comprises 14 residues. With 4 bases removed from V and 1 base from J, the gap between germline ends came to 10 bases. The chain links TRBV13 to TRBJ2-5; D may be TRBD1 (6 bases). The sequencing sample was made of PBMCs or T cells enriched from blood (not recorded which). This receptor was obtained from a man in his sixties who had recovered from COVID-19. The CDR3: CASSSWTAQETQYF. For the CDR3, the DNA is TGTGCCAGCAGCTCATGGACAGCCCAAGAGACCCAGTACTTC.